Listed below are T cell receptor beta chains from one sample, sequenced in a study of cytomegalovirus exposure and HLA in healthy donors. Here immunoSEQ multiplex PCR was the method, and the copy in TCRdb shows in-frame clones only, minus some. The data hold under 200,000 clones, with 77% observed a single time. The sequencing input was PBMCs. Source of these receptors: a female donor in good health and CMV-seronegative. The CDR3 runs from the conserved cysteine through the conserved F or W. The order of the fields is clone size, D gene, J gene, V gene, CDR3 protein, CDR3 DNA. A D gene is named only where the DNA matches it firmly. A clone size is listed for some rows: how often the clone was seen (once, few, many), or a class if it is expanded.

clone_size: few; d_call: .; j_call: TRBJ2-3; v_call: TRBV15; cdr3_aa: CATSRDSRADTQYF; cdr3_nt: TGTGCCACCAGCAGAGATAGCAGGGCAGATACGCAGTATTTT
clone_size: .; d_call: .; j_call: TRBJ2-7; v_call: TRBV6-5; cdr3_aa: CASRRVQGYEQYF; cdr3_nt: TGTGCCAGCAGGCGTGTACAGGGCTACGAGCAGTACTTC
clone_size: .; d_call: TRBD1; j_call: TRBJ2-3; v_call: TRBV30; cdr3_aa: CAWSFGTVSTDTQYF; cdr3_nt: TGTGCCTGGAGTTTCGGGACAGTGAGCACAGATACGCAGTATTTT
clone_size: once; d_call: .; j_call: TRBJ2-7; v_call: TRBV7-9; cdr3_aa: CASSTDTYEQYF; cdr3_nt: TGTGCCAGCAGCACCGACACCTACGAGCAGTACTTC
clone_size: .; d_call: TRBD1; j_call: TRBJ2-2; v_call: TRBV19; cdr3_aa: CASRTGTDYGELFF; cdr3_nt: TGTGCCAGTAGAACCGGGACAGATTACGGGGAGCTGTTTTTT
clone_size: .; d_call: TRBD1; j_call: TRBJ2-1; v_call: TRBV6-7; cdr3_aa: CASSDRGFPNIYNEQFF; cdr3_nt: TGTGCCAGCAGCGACAGGGGGTTCCCCAACATTTACAATGAGCAGTTCTTC
clone_size: once; d_call: TRBD1; j_call: TRBJ1-1; v_call: TRBV28; cdr3_aa: CASRLLDRATEAFF; cdr3_nt: TGTGCCAGCAGGTTGCTGGACAGGGCGACTGAAGCTTTCTTT
clone_size: few; d_call: .; j_call: TRBJ2-7; v_call: TRBV10-3; cdr3_aa: CAISDRPGEQYF; cdr3_nt: TGTGCCATCAGCGACAGGCCGGGCGAGCAGTACTTC
clone_size: .; d_call: TRBD2; j_call: TRBJ2-3; v_call: TRBV30; cdr3_aa: CAWSLQGLAGTGWATDTQYF; cdr3_nt: TGTGCCTGGAGTCTGCAAGGACTAGCGGGGACTGGTTGGGCTACAGATACGCAGTATTTT
clone_size: few; d_call: .; j_call: TRBJ2-7; v_call: TRBV5-6; cdr3_aa: CASSPASSYEQYF; cdr3_nt: TGTGCCAGCAGCCCAGCTAGCTCCTACGAGCAGTACTTC
clone_size: .; d_call: TRBD1; j_call: TRBJ2-2; v_call: TRBV5-6; cdr3_aa: CASSFSGTGRFTGELFF; cdr3_nt: TGTGCCAGCAGCTTTTCCGGGACAGGGCGGTTCACCGGGGAGCTGTTTTTT
clone_size: once; d_call: .; j_call: TRBJ1-4; v_call: TRBV28; cdr3_aa: CASSLTGSNEKLFF; cdr3_nt: TGTGCCAGCAGTTTGACGGGTTCAAATGAAAAACTGTTTTTT
clone_size: once; d_call: .; j_call: TRBJ1-6; v_call: TRBV30; cdr3_aa: CAWSVRGNSPLHF; cdr3_nt: TGTGCCTGGAGTGTCAGGGGAAATTCACCCCTCCACTTT
clone_size: once; d_call: TRBD2; j_call: TRBJ2-5; v_call: TRBV6-5; cdr3_aa: CASALAGVIETQYF; cdr3_nt: TGTGCCAGCGCGTTGGCGGGAGTAATTGAGACCCAGTACTTC
clone_size: once; d_call: TRBD1; j_call: TRBJ2-7; v_call: TRBV5-1; cdr3_aa: CASSLGNRGDRATGYEQYF; cdr3_nt: TGCGCCAGCAGCCTGGGGAACCGAGGGGACAGGGCCACGGGGTACGAGCAGTACTTC
clone_size: few; d_call: .; j_call: TRBJ1-1; v_call: TRBV5-7; cdr3_aa: CASSLVQPHTEAFF; cdr3_nt: TGTGCCAGCAGCTTGGTACAACCTCACACTGAAGCTTTCTTT
clone_size: .; d_call: .; j_call: TRBJ1-5; v_call: TRBV27; cdr3_aa: CASSLSAGRGNQPQHF; cdr3_nt: TGTGCCAGCAGTTTATCTGCAGGGAGGGGCAATCAGCCCCAGCATTTT
clone_size: .; d_call: .; j_call: TRBJ1-1; v_call: TRBV5-4; cdr3_aa: CASSLADFQSLNTEAFF; cdr3_nt: TGTGCCAGCAGCTTGGCCGACTTCCAGAGCCTTAACACTGAAGCTTTCTTT
clone_size: .; d_call: .; j_call: TRBJ1-6; v_call: TRBV18; cdr3_aa: CASSPQEASYNSPLHF; cdr3_nt: TGTGCCAGCTCACCGCAGGAAGCCTCCTATAATTCACCCCTCCACTTT
clone_size: .; d_call: TRBD2; j_call: TRBJ2-1; v_call: TRBV30; cdr3_aa: CAWSTGGDLNEQFF; cdr3_nt: TGTGCCTGGAGTACCGGGGGGGATTTAAATGAGCAGTTCTTC
clone_size: .; d_call: .; j_call: TRBJ2-4; v_call: TRBV10-3; cdr3_aa: CAISESQGNIQYF; cdr3_nt: TGTGCCATCAGTGAGTCGCAGGGAAACATTCAGTACTTC
clone_size: few; d_call: TRBD1; j_call: TRBJ2-7; v_call: TRBV5-4; cdr3_aa: CASSLTGVNEQYF; cdr3_nt: TGTGCCAGCAGCCTGACAGGGGTCAACGAGCAGTACTTC
clone_size: .; d_call: TRBD2; j_call: TRBJ2-1; v_call: TRBV19; cdr3_aa: CASRGLAGAAEIHEQFF; cdr3_nt: TGTGCCAGTAGGGGACTAGCGGGAGCGGCGGAAATACATGAGCAGTTCTTC
clone_size: .; d_call: TRBD2; j_call: TRBJ2-2; v_call: TRBV7-9; cdr3_aa: CASSLLSGGAGELFF; cdr3_nt: TGTGCCAGCAGCTTACTCAGCGGGGGGGCCGGGGAGCTGTTTTTT